This entry concerns a single T cell receptor (beta chain). Its cognate antigen is unknown. The source of the sample is a study of Ad26.COV2.S vaccination and SARS-CoV-2 variants. As for the study in general: Ad26.COV2.S arm of COV1001 included the donor. The vaccine Ad26.COV2.S was put into the muscle once, or twice with 56 days between. Study-wide findings and caveats: Vaccinated and placebo-treated recipients had similar non-spike TCR breadth. A substantial breadth of spike-specific CD8+ and CD4+ T cell responses after vaccination has been reported.

Treatment denoted: some 19 received Ad26.COV2.S at low or high dose, single or two shots; about five received placebo; per-sample allocation not given. Samples came from day 63 after the first vaccine or placebo injection. CDR3 length: 14 residues. V was trimmed by 6 bases and J by 0 bases, leaving 12 bases between them. Germline loops: CDR1 MNHEY, CDR2 SVGAGI. Only in-frame clones appear in the TCRdb table, and some are missing; sequencing was by immunoSEQ multiplex PCR. The sample shows under 550,000 clones, 75% to 95% of them seen only once. The chain is built from TRBV6-5 and TRBJ2-7; D possibly corresponds to TRBD2 (6 bases). This TCR derives from a person between 18 and 59 years old who received the Ad26.COV2.S COVID-19 vaccine or a placebo. The starting material was peripheral blood, obtained in a trial of Ad26.COV2.S vaccine versus placebo. This chain's CDR3 is CASRLWTTSYEQYF. The CDR3 nucleotides read TGTGCCAGCAGATTATGGACTACCTCCTACGAGCAGTACTTC.